This T cell receptor beta chain emerged from a study of neurological immune-mediated disorders. TCRdb reprocessed the 5' RACE reads with MiXCR, giving one entry per CDR3 protein. The table shows around 66,000 distinct CDR3 sequences, with approximately 5.2% occurring only once. The table lists this clonotype with many counts. Trimming at V came to 1 base and at J to 9 bases, leaving 12 bases not matched to a gene. Germline CDR1 SEHNR, CDR2 FQNEAQ (reference sequence). This CDR3 region has 17 residues. This TCR was recovered from a woman in her twenties or thirties with multiple sclerosis. The sequenced sample was PBMCs. The J gene is TRBJ2-5, the V gene TRBV7-9; 12 positions match TRBD2. DNA of the CDR3: TGTGCCAGCAGCTTAGGACTAGCGGGGGAAGATCGGACCCCCCAGTACTTC. This sequence encodes CASSLGLAGEDRTPQYF.